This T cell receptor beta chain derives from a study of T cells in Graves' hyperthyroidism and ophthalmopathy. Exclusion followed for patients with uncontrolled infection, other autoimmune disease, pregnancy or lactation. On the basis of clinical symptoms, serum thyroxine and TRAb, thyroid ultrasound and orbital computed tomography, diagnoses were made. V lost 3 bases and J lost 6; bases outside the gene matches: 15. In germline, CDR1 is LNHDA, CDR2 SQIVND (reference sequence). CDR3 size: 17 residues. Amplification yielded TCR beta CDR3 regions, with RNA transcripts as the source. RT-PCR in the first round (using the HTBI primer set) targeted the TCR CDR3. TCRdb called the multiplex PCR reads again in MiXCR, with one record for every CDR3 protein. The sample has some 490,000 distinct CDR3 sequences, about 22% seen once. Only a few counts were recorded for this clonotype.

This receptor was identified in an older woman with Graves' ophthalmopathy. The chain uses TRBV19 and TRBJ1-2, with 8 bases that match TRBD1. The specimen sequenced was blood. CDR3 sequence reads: CASSINLGPGGADGYTF. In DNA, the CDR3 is TGTGCCAGTAGTATTAATTTGGGCCCAGGGGGCGCGGATGGCTACACCTTC.